Listed here are 3 T cell receptor beta chains from one sample, sequenced in a study of blood T cell repertoires in COVID-19. Method: immunoSEQ multiplex PCR; TCRdb's copy keeps in-frame clones and lacks some. The sample consists of about 140,000 clones, about 84% of them appearing once. The sample consisted of peripheral blood. These receptors were collected from a human donor in a cohort sampled during active COVID-19.

The V call is TRBV6-2 or TRBV6-3, the J call TRBJ1-5; 8 nucleotides match TRBD1. The V segment lost 4 bases and the J segment 7 bases; nucleotides outside the gene matches: 3. Germline lookup yields CDR1 MNHEY and CDR2 SVGEGT. The CDR3 runs to 13 residues. CDR3 in amino acids: CASSSQGAQPQHF. For the CDR3, the DNA is TGTGCCAGCAGTTCGCAGGGGGCCCAGCCCCAGCATTTT.

V and J are TRBV21-1 and TRBJ1-3; the D call of TRBD1 is as the table states it, not checked on the DNA. TRBV21-1 is a pseudogene locus. This CDR3 spans 17 amino acids. As DNA, the CDR3 is TGTGCCAGCAGCAAAGGAGACAGGGTATTTGGTGGAAACACCATATATTTT. As protein: CASSKGDRVFGGNTIYF.

V gene TRBV10-3 combines with J gene TRBJ1-6; 9 positions match TRBD1. V shed 5 bases, J shed 7 bases, and the junction held 6 bases outside the gene matches. CDR1 and CDR2 from the germline V gene are ENHRY and SYGVKD. The CDR3 runs 15 residues. CDR3 bases: TGTGCCATCAGTCGTACAGGGGGCAGGAATTCACCCCTCCACTTT. Its translation is CAISRTGGRNSPLHF.